These 19 T cell receptor beta chains originate from one sample sequenced in a study of glioma-infiltrating T cells after dendritic cell vaccination. Time point given: after dendritic cell vaccination, including at tumor progression/relapse. Only in-frame clones appear in the TCRdb table, and some are missing; sequencing was by immunoSEQ multiplex PCR. Here the sample spans 70,000 to 95,000 clones, roughly 84% being singletons. Specimen: blood, collected after dendritic cell vaccination. Receptor source: a human donor with glioblastoma.

This clone was counted once. The V gene is TRBV5-1, the J gene TRBJ2-2; D remains unclear. The CDR3 totals 15 residues. Germline values: CDR1 SGHRS, CDR2 YFSETQ. V was clipped by 0 bases and J by 0 bases, with 6 bases between them. Here the CDR3 reads CASSLDSPNTGELFF. The CDR3 region has the DNA TGCGCCAGCAGCTTGGATAGCCCGAACACCGGGGAGCTGTTTTTT.

V is TRBV15 and J is TRBJ1-5; TRBD1 agrees at 7 bases. Trimming took 4 bases from V and 6 from J; bases not matched to a gene: 6. CDR3 length: 14 residues. Germline-derived CDR1 and CDR2 are LNHNV and YYDKDF (reference sequence). The chain's CDR3 is CATSTRGQGQPQHF. The CDR3 coding sequence is TGTGCCACCAGCACGAGGGGGCAGGGTCAGCCCCAGCATTTT.

V usage is TRBV5-1 and J usage is TRBJ2-3; 8 bases are shared with TRBD1. The CDR3 has 15 amino acids. Germline trimming cut 4 bases from V and 2 bases from J; bases unmatched to any gene: 6. Germline V gene lookup returns CDR1 SGHRS and CDR2 YFSETQ. The CDR3 region is CASSRSRGPTDTQYF. CDR3 bases: TGCGCCAGCAGCAGAAGCAGGGGGCCCACAGATACGCAGTATTTT.

The genes are TRBV19 and TRBJ1-4; no clear D. Germline V gene data show CDR1 as LNHDA and CDR2 as SQIVND (reference sequence). The germline V and J ends were trimmed by 4 bases and 6 bases, with 9 bases remaining between them. The CDR3 runs to 13 residues. CDR3 nucleotide sequence: TGTGCCAGTAGTAAAGACCATGATGAAAAACTGTTTTTT. Its translation is CASSKDHDEKLFF.

This clone was found once. The rearrangement uses TRBV4-1 and TRBJ2-2; D possibly corresponds to TRBD2 (5 bases). V dropped 4 bases and J dropped 0 bases, with 12 bases sitting between them. Germline assignment: CDR1 MGHRA and CDR2 YSYEKL. The CDR3 is made up of 16 amino acids. The CDR3 nucleotides are TGCGCCAGCAGCCTCAGAGCGGACTCGAACACCGGGGAGCTGTTTTTT. Its translation: CASSLRADSNTGELFF.

The chain combines TRBV7-6 with TRBJ1-3; D is unclear. V was shortened by 1 base and J by 2 bases, with 12 bases between the two germline ends. The CDR3 loop spans 16 amino acids. Germline V gives CDR1 SGHVS, CDR2 FNYEAQ. CDR3 residues: CASSLEPGFTGNTIYF. Here the CDR3 DNA reads TGTGCCAGCAGCTTAGAGCCAGGCTTTACTGGAAACACCATATATTTT.

This clone was counted only a few times. The V gene is TRBV2, the J gene TRBJ2-2; 8 bases agree with TRBD2. This CDR3 spans 14 amino acids. J was trimmed by 7 bases and V by 5 bases; bases with no gene match: 6. In germline, CDR1 is SNHLY, CDR2 FYNNEI. The CDR3 nucleotides read TGTGCCAGCAGTCGGGAGGGGGGCAACGGGGAGCTGTTTTTT. Its protein product is CASSREGGNGELFF.

The V gene is TRBV4-1, the J gene TRBJ2-3; 10 bases agree with TRBD1. V lost 3 bases and J lost 4; bases outside the gene matches: 1. The CDR3 consists of 14 residues. The germline gives CDR1 MGHRA, CDR2 YSYEKL. CDR3 in amino acids: CASSQTGGADTQYF. The CDR3 DNA reads TGCGCCAGCAGCCAGACAGGGGGCGCAGATACGCAGTATTTT.

The chain employs TRBV18 and TRBJ1-5; maybe TRBD1 (6 bases). The CDR3 is 13 residues long. Germline V gene data show CDR1 as KGHSH and CDR2 as LQKENI. V lost 7 bases, J lost 7 bases, and 14 bases lay in between. CDR3 nucleotides: TGTGCCAGCTACAGGGATTTCGGACAGCCCCAGCATTTT. It codes for CASYRDFGQPQHF.

V usage is TRBV7-9 and J usage is TRBJ2-3; tentative D call: TRBD2 (6 bases). The CDR3 has 15 residues. From germline, CDR1 is SEHNR and CDR2 FQNEAQ (reference sequence). The V end lost 5 bases, the J end lost 5 bases, and 17 bases lay between the germline ends. The DNA for the CDR3 is TGTGCCAGCAGCCCGACCGGGGGAGAGATAGATACGCAGTATTTT. Translated, it gives CASSPTGGEIDTQYF.

The genes are TRBV30 and TRBJ2-5; no firm D call. Germline-derived CDR1 and CDR2 are GTSNPN and SVGIG (reference sequence). This CDR3 region has 13 residues. V shed 2 bases and J shed 4 bases, with 11 bases lying between them. The CDR3 is CAWSWQVGETQYF. DNA of the CDR3: TGTGCCTGGAGTTGGCAGGTTGGAGAGACCCAGTACTTC.

The V and J genes are TRBV5-6 and TRBJ2-7, with 9 bases identical to TRBD2. Trimming at V came to 2 bases and at J to 2 bases, leaving 5 bases not matched to a gene. Looked up from germline, CDR1 is SGHDT and CDR2 is YYEEEE. This CDR3 has 15 residues. This CDR3 reads CASSLPSGVTYEQYF. CDR3 in DNA: TGTGCCAGCAGCTTACCTAGCGGGGTTACCTACGAGCAGTACTTC.

The rearrangement joins TRBV7-9 to TRBJ2-3, with D uncertain. CDR3 length: 14 residues. CDR1 SEHNR and CDR2 FQNEAQ come from the germline V gene (reference sequence). Between the trimmed V and J ends, which lost 5 bases and 4 bases, there was a span of 13 bases. CDR3 sequence (DNA): TGTGCCAGCAGCCCCCTCCTTCCTCCAGATACGCAGTATTTT. Its translation is CASSPLLPPDTQYF.

The chain couples TRBV29-1 to TRBJ2-5, with 11 bases aligning to TRBD2. The CDR3 consists of 17 residues. The junction had 11 bases not matched to a gene; V was cut back by 1 base and J by 4 bases. Germline CDR1 is SQVTM and CDR2 is ANQGSEA. This chain's CDR3 is CSVEGASSGGRRETQYF. The CDR3 region has the DNA TGCAGCGTTGAAGGGGCCTCTAGCGGGGGGCGCCGAGAGACCCAGTACTTC.

The V and J genes are TRBV7-6 and TRBJ2-1; 9 nucleotides match TRBD1. V lost 6 bases to trimming and J lost 5 bases; unmatched junction nucleotides: 5. Germline CDR1 SGHVS, CDR2 FNYEAQ. This CDR3 region has 14 residues. CDR3 sequence: CASRAGTGHNEQFF. Here the CDR3 DNA reads TGTGCCAGCAGAGCCGGGACAGGGCACAATGAGCAGTTCTTC. Drawing the rest from reference TRBV7-6 and TRBJ2-1, the complete variable domain is GAGVSQSPRYKVTKRGQDVALRCDPISGHVSLYWYRQALGQGPEFLTYFNYEAQQDKSGLPNDRFSAERPEGSISTLTIQRTEQRDSAMYRCASRAGTGHNEQFFGPGTRLTVL.

The J gene is TRBJ1-1, the V gene TRBV12-5; TRBD1 might be the D (6 bases). Per the germline V gene, CDR1 is LGHNT and CDR2 is FRNRAP. Trimming shortened V by 3 bases and J by 4 bases, and 9 bases separated the two germline ends. This CDR3 spans 13 amino acids. As DNA, the CDR3 is TGTGCTAGTGGTTTCGCAGGGGCCACTGAAGCTTTCTTT. This translates into CASGFAGATEAFF.

The chain uses TRBV18 and TRBJ1-1; 10 nucleotides line up with TRBD1. In germline, CDR1 is KGHSH, CDR2 LQKENI. V shed 3 bases and J 5 bases; nucleotides not matched to a gene: 12. This CDR3 is 17 amino acids long. CDR3 sequence: CASSPSDRGSFGTEAFF. The CDR3 coding sequence is TGTGCCAGCTCACCGTCGGACAGGGGGAGCTTTGGGACTGAAGCTTTCTTT. Looking up the rest from reference TRBV18 and TRBJ1-1 gives the full variable domain: NAGVMQNPRHLVRRRGQEARLRCSPMKGHSHVYWYRQLPEEGLKFMVYLQKENIIDESGMPKERFSAEFPKEGPSILRIQQVVRGDSAAYFCASSPSDRGSFGTEAFFGQGTRLTVV.

The V call is TRBV28, the J call TRBJ1-6; D is perhaps TRBD1 (5 bases). Germline V lookup: CDR1 MDHEN, CDR2 SYDVKM. V lost 7 bases to trimming and J lost 3 bases, with 16 bases between them. CDR3 length equals 16 residues. CDR3 region: CASTGTGFSYNSPLHF. CDR3 nucleotide sequence: TGTGCCAGCACCGGAACAGGATTTAGCTATAATTCACCCCTCCACTTT.

The V and J genes are TRBV10-3 and TRBJ2-7; 7 bases are shared with TRBD1. Unmatched junction bases numbered 12, after V lost 7 bases and J lost 6 bases. CDR1 is ENHRY and CDR2 is SYGVKD in the germline V gene. The CDR3 contains 14 residues. CDR3 residues: CAINPGTERPEQYF. For the CDR3, the DNA is TGTGCCATCAACCCCGGGACAGAAAGACCCGAGCAGTACTTC.